The following is a T cell receptor beta chain sequence with its context. The antigen is not known. The CDR3 length is 16 residues. The germline gives CDR1 MNHEY, CDR2 SMNVEV (reference sequence). Trimming removed 8 bases at V and 2 bases at J, with 22 bases between. Reverse transcription used roughly 0.5 to 1 ug RNA and random hexamers. The TCR beta CDR3 was amplified by immunoSEQ multiplex PCR across 54 Vbeta, 13 Jbeta. MiXCR, applied by TCRdb to the immunoSEQ multiplex PCR reads, yields one record per CDR3 protein. The profile covers some 200,000 distinct CDR3 sequences, with 92% appearing a single time and approximately 0.13% taken by the ten largest. Relapsing-remitting disease, either stable or active, was present in the treatment-naive patients who were the multiple sclerosis controls. FACS enriched CD8+ TEMRA cells, while bulk CD8+ and CD4+ were negatively isolated. The sample belongs to a study of CD8 T cells in Susac syndrome.

Study results and caveats: The number of individuals included in the study's TCR sequencing and HLA analysis was acknowledged as relatively small.

The chain uses TRBV27 and TRBJ2-7, with D uncertain. The sequence was obtained from a human donor with multiple sclerosis. The sample comprised CD8+ T cells from PBMCs. The CDR3 sequence: CASRSGRMGMTYEQYF. The CDR3 DNA follows: TGTGCCAGCCGATCCGGACGTATGGGTATGACCTACGAGCAGTACTTC.